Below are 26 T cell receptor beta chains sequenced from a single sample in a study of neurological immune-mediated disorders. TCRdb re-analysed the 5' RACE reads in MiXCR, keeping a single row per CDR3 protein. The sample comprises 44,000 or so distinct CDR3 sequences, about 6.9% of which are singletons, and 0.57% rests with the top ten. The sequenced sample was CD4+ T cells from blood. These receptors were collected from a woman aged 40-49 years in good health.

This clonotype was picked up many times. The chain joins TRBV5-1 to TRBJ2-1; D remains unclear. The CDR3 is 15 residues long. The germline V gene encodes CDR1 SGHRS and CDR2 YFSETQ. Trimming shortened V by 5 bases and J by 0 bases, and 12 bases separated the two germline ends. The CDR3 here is CASRSTSSSYNEQFF. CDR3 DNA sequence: TGCGCCAGCAGGTCGACCTCGAGCTCCTACAATGAGCAGTTCTTC.

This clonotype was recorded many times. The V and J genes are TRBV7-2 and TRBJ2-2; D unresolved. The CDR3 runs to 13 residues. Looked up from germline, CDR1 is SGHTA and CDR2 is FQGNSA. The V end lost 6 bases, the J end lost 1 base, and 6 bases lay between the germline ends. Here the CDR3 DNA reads TGTGCCAGCAGGCTCAAGAACACCGGGGAGCTGTTTTTT. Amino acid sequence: CASRLKNTGELFF. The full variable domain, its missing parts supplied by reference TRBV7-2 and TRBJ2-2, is GAGVSQSPSNKVTEKGKDVELRCDPISGHTALYWYRQSLGQGLEFLIYFQGNSAPDKSGLPSDRFSAERTGGSVSTLTIQRTQQEDSAVYLCASRLKNTGELFFGEGSRLTVL.

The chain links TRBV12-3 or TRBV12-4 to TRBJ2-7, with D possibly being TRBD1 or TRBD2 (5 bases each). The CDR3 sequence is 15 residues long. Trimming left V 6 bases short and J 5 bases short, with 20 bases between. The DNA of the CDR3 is TGTGCCAGCAGCCGATTCAGGGACCTTGGAAACGAGCAGTACTTC. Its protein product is CASSRFRDLGNEQYF.

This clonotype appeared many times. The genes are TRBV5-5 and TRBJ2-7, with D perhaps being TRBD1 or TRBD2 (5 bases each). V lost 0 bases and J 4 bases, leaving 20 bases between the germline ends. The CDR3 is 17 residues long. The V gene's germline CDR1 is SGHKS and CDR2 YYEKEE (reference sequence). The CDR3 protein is CASSLGPGGTGVYEQYF. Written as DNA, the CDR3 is TGTGCCAGCAGCTTGGGACCCGGTGGGACGGGCGTGTACGAGCAGTACTTC.

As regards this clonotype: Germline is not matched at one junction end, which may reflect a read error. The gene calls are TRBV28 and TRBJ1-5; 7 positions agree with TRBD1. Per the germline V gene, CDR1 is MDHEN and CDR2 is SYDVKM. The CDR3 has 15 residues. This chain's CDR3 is CASSSSKGGTQPQDF. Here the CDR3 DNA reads TGTGCCAGCAGTTCATCCAAAGGGGGCACTCAGCCCCAGGATTTT.

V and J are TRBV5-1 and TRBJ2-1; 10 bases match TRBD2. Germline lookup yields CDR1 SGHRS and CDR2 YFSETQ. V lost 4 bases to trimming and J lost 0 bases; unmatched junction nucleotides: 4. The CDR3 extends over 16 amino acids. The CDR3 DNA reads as TGCGCCAGCAGCAGCGCTAGCGGGAGCTCCTACAATGAGCAGTTCTTC. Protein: CASSSASGSSYNEQFF.

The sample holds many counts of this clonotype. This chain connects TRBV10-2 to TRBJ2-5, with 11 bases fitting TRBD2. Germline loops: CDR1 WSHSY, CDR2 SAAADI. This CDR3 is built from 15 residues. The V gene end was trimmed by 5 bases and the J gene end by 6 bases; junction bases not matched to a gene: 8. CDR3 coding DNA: TGCGCCAGCAGTCTTGGACTAGCGGGTACGAAGACCCAGTACTTC. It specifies CASSLGLAGTKTQYF.

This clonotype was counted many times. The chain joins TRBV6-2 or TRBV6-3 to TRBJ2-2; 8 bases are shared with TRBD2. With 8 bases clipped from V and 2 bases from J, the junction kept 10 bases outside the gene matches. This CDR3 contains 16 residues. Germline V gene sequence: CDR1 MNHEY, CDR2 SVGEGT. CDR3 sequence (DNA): TGTGCCAGCCTCCTGATCAGCGGGGGTAACACCGGGGAGCTGTTTTTT. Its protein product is CASLLISGGNTGELFF.

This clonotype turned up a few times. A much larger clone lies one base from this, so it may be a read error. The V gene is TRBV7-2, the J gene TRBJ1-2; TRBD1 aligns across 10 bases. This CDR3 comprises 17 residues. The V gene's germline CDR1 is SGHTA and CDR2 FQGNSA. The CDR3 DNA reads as TGTGTCAGCAGCTCGACCCGGGGACAGGGGTTGTGGTATGGCTACACCTTC. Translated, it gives CVSSSTRGQGLWYGYTF. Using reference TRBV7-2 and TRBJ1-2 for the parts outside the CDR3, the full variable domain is GAGVSQSPSNKVTEKGKDVELRCDPISGHTALYWYRQSLGQGLEFLIYFQGNSAPDKSGLPSDRFSAERTGGSVSTLTIQRTQQEDSAVYLCVSSSTRGQGLWYGYTFGSGTRLTVV.

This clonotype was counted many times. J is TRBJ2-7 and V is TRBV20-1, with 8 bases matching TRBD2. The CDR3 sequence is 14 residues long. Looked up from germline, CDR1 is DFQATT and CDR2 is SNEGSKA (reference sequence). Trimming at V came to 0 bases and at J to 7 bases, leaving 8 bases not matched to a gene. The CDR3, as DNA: TGCAGTGCTAGAGATTCAGCGGGAGCTCGGGAGCAGTACTTC. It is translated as CSARDSAGAREQYF.

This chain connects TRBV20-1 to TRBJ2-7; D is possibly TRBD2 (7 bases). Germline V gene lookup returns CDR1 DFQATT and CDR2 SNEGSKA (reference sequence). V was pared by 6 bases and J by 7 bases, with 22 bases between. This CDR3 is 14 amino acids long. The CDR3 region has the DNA TGCAGTGCCCCCCGGTGGGGGGGGGCCGGGGAGCAGTACTTC. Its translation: CSAPRWGGAGEQYF.

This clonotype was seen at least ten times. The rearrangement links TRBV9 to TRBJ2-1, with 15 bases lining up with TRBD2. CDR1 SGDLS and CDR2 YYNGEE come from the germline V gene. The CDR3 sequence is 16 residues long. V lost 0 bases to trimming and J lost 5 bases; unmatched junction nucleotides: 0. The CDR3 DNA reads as TGTGCCAGCAGCGTAGGGACTAGCGGGAGGGACAATGAGCAGTTCTTC. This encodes CASSVGTSGRDNEQFF. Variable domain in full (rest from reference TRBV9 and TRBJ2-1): DSGVTQTPKHLITATGQRVTLRCSPRSGDLSVYWYQQSLDQGLQFLIQYYNGEERAKGNILERFSAQQFPDLHSELNLSSLELGDSALYFCASSVGTSGRDNEQFFGPGTRLTVL.

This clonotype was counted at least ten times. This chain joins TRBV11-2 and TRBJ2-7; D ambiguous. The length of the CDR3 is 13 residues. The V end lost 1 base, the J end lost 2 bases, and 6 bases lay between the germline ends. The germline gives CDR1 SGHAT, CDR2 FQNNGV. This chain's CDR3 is CASSLAGAYEQYF. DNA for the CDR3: TGTGCCAGCAGCTTAGCAGGAGCCTACGAGCAGTACTTC. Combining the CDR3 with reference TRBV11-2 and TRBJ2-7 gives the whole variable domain EAGVAQSPRYKIIEKRQSVAFWCNPISGHATLYWYQQILGQGPKLLIQFQNNGVVDDSQLPKDRFSAERLKGVDSTLKIQPAKLEDSAVYLCASSLAGAYEQYFGPGTRLTVT.

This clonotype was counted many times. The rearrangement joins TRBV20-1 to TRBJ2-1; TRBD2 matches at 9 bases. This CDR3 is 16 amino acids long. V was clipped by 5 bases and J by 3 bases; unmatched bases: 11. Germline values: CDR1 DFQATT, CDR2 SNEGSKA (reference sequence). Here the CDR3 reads CSAAGTRAGGYNEQFF. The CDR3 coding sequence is TGCAGTGCTGCCGGGACTAGAGCGGGAGGCTACAATGAGCAGTTCTTC.

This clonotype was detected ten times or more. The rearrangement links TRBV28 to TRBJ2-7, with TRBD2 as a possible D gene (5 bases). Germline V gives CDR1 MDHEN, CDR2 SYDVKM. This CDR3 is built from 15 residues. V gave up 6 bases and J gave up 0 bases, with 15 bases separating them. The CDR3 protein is CASSVPGLASYEQYF. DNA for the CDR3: TGTGCCAGCAGCGTACCCGGACTCGCCTCCTACGAGCAGTACTTC.

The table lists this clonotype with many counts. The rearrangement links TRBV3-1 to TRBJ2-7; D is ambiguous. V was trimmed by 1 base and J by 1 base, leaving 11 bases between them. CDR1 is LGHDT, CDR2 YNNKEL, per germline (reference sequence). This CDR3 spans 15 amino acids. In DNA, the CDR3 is TGTGCCAGCAGCCAAGCTATAGTACAGTCCTACGAGCAGTACTTC. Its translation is CASSQAIVQSYEQYF.

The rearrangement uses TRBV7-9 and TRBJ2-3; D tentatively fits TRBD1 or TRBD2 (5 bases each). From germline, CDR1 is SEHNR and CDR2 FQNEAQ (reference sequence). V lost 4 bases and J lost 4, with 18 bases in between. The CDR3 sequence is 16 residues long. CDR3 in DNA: TGTGCCAGCAGCTCTATCGGGGACGGTCAGGCAGATACGCAGTATTTT. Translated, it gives CASSSIGDGQADTQYF.

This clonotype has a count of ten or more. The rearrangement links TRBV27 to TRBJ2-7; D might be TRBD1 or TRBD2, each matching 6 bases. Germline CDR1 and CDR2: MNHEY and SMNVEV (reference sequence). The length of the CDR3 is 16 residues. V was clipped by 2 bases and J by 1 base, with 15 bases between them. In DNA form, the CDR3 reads TGTGCCAGCAGTTTACGCCTACAGGGAGGATCCTACGAGCAGTACTTC. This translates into CASSLRLQGGSYEQYF.

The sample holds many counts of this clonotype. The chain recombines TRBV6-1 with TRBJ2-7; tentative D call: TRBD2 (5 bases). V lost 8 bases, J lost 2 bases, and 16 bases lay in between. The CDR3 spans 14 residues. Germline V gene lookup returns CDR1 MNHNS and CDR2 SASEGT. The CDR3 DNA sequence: TGTGCCAGCCGCGGGTCCTTTTTGGCCTACGAGCAGTACTTC. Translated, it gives CASRGSFLAYEQYF.

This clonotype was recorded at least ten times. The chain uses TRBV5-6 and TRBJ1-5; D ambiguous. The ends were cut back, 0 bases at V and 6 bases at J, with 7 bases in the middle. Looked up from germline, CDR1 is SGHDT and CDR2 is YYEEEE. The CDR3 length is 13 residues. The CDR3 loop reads CASSLASGQPQHF. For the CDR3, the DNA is TGTGCCAGCAGCTTGGCCTCGGGTCAGCCCCAGCATTTT. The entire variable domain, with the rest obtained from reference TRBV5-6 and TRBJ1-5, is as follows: DAGVTQSPTHLIKTRGQQVTLRCSPKSGHDTVSWYQQALGQGPQFIFQYYEEEERQRGNFPDRFSGHQFPNYSSELNVNALLLGDSALYLCASSLASGQPQHFGDGTRLSIL.

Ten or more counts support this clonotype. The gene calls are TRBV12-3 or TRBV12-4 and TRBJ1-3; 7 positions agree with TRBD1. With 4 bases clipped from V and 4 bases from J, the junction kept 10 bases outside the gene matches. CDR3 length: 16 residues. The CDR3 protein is CASSSRDRVNGNTIYF. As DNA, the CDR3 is TGTGCCAGCAGTTCGCGCGACAGGGTAAACGGAAACACCATATATTTT.

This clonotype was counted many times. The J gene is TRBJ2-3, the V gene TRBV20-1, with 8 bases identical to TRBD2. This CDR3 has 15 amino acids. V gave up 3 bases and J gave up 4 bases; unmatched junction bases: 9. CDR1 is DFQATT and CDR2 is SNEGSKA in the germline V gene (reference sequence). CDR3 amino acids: CSASLGLAVADTQYF. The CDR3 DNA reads TGCAGTGCTAGTCTCGGACTAGCCGTCGCAGATACGCAGTATTTT.

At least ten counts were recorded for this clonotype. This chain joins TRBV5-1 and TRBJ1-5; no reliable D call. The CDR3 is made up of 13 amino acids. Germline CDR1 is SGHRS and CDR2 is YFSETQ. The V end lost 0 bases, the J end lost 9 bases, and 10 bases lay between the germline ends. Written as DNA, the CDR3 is TGCGCCAGCAGCTTGGAGTCGGGCCGGCCCCAGCATTTT. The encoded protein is CASSLESGRPQHF.

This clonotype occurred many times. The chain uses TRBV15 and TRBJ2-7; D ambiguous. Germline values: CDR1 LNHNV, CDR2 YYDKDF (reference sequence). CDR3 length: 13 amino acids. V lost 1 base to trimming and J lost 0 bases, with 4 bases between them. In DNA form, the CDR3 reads TGTGCCACCAGCAGAGTCGACTCCTACGAGCAGTACTTC. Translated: CATSRVDSYEQYF.

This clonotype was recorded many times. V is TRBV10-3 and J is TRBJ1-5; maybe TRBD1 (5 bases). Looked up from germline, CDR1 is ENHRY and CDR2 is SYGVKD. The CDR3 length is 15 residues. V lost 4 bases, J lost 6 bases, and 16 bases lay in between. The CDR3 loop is CAISGGRDEGQPQHF. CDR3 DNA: TGTGCCATCAGTGGGGGACGGGATGAGGGTCAGCCCCAGCATTTT.

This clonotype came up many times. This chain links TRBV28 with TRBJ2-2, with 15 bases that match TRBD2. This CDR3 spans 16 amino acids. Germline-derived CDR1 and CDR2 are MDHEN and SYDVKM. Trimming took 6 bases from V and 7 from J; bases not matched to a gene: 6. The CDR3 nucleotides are TGTGCCAGCAGGGTGGGACTAGCGGGAGGCGGCGGGGAGCTGTTTTTT. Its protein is CASRVGLAGGGGELFF. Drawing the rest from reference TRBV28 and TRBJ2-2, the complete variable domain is DVKVTQSSRYLVKRTGEKVFLECVQDMDHENMFWYRQDPGLGLRLIYFSYDVKMKEKGDIPEGYSVSREKKERFSLILESASTNQTSMYLCASRVGLAGGGGELFFGEGSRLTVL.